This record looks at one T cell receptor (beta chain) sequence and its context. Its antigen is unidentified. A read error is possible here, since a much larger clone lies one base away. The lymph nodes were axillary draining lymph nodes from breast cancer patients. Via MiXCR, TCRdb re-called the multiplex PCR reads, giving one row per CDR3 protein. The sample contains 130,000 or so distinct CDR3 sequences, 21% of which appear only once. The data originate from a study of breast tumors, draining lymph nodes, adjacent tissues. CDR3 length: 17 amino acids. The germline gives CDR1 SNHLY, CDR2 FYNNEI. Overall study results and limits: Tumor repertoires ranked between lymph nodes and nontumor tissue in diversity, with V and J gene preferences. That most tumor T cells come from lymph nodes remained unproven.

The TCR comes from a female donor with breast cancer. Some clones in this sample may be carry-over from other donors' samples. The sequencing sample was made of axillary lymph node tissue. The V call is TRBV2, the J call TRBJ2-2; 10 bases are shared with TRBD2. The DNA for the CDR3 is TGTGCCAGCAGTGAAGCGCAGATAGCGGGAGGCACCGGGGGGCTGTTTTTT. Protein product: CASSEAQIAGGTGGLFF.